Presented here are 8 T cell receptor beta chains from one specimen sequenced in a study of CD8+CD57+ T cells in acquired aplastic anemia. Genomic DNA constituted the template upon which TCR beta VDJ and CDR3 profiling was performed. TCRdb re-derived calls from the reads in MiXCR, one entry per CDR3 protein. The profile shows 150,000 to 200,000 distinct CDR3 sequences, around 45% of them singletons. Specimen: sorted CD4+, CD8+, or CD8+CD57+ T cells (not recorded which) from PBMCs. The receptors originated from a human donor in good health.

This clonotype was counted many times. The genes are TRBV27 and TRBJ1-6; D is uncertain. V lost 7 bases, J lost 5 bases, and 9 bases lay in between. CDR1 MNHEY and CDR2 SMNVEV come from the germline V gene (reference sequence). This CDR3 has 13 residues. CDR3 sequence: CASKSNHNSPLHF. The DNA of the CDR3 is TGTGCCAGCAAGAGCAACCATAATTCACCCCTCCACTTT.

V usage is TRBV7-3 and J usage is TRBJ2-3, with 13 positions matching TRBD2. After removal of 4 bases from V and 1 base from J, the junction contained 2 bases not matched to a gene. The CDR3 loop spans 16 amino acids. Germline CDR1 SGHTA, CDR2 FQGTGA. CDR3 nucleotides: TGTGCCAGCAGCTCAGGACTAGCGGGGGGCACAGATACGCAGTATTTT. Translating it yields CASSSGLAGGTDTQYF.

This rearrangement joins TRBV25-1 to TRBJ2-3; 12 positions agree with TRBD2. Trimming took 1 base from V and 2 from J; bases not matched to a gene: 4. This CDR3 comprises 17 residues. Per the germline V gene, CDR1 is MGHDK and CDR2 is SYGVNS. CDR3 residues: CASSEWTSGVPTDTQYF. The CDR3 DNA is TGTGCCAGCAGTGAATGGACTAGCGGGGTCCCCACAGATACGCAGTATTTT.

Note on this clonotype: A much larger clonotype is one base distant, so this may be a read error. The V call is TRBV13, the J call TRBJ1-6, with a weak D call TRBD1 (6 bases). Trimming stripped 5 bases from V and 4 bases from J, with 15 bases between. The CDR3 has 16 amino acids. Germline-derived CDR1 and CDR2 are PRHDT and FYEKMQ (reference sequence). The CDR3 spells CASSLRTEGYNSPLHF. The CDR3 DNA reads TGTGCCAGCAGCCTCCGGACAGAGGGTTATAATTCACCCCTCCACTTT.

The rearrangement joins TRBV7-2 to TRBJ1-1; no clear D. The V gene's germline CDR1 is SGHTA and CDR2 FQGNSA. V shed 2 bases and J shed 5 bases, with 9 bases lying between them. The CDR3 covers 13 residues. The CDR3 DNA is TGTGCCAGCAGCTTACAAGGAGAGACTGAAGCTTTCTTT. Protein sequence: CASSLQGETEAFF.

The table lists this clonotype with many counts. J is TRBJ1-6 and V is TRBV20-1; no clear D gene. V was trimmed by 3 bases and J by 5 bases, leaving 8 bases between them. The germline gives CDR1 DFQATT, CDR2 SNEGSKA (reference sequence). This CDR3 contains 13 residues. CDR3 coding DNA: TGCAGTGCTAGTGGAAGACATAATTCACCCCTCCACTTT. This encodes CSASGRHNSPLHF.

This clonotype was counted many times. The chain employs TRBV6-1 and TRBJ2-3, with a possible D match to TRBD1 (7 bases). Trimming stripped 8 bases from V and 4 bases from J, with 22 bases between. Germline CDR1 MNHNS, CDR2 SASEGT. This CDR3 comprises 16 residues. CDR3 in amino acids: CASLNPGGGDPDTQYF. CDR3 coding DNA: TGTGCCAGCCTCAATCCAGGGGGAGGTGATCCAGATACGCAGTATTTT.

In this sample, this clonotype turned up many times. The V call is TRBV7-2, the J call TRBJ2-2; D may be TRBD1 or TRBD2 (5 bases each). Deletions cut 5 bases from V and 9 bases from J, with 10 bases between. This CDR3 is built from 12 residues. The germline CDR1 and CDR2 sequences are SGHTA and FQGNSA. CDR3 region: CASSAGTRELFF. In nucleotides, the CDR3 is TGTGCCAGCAGCGCCGGGACGCGGGAGCTGTTTTTT.